These 7 T cell receptor beta chains came from one sample sequenced in a study of cytomegalovirus exposure and HLA in healthy donors. Both 60 Vbeta primers and 13 Jbeta primers went into the PCR. The table came from immunoSEQ multiplex PCR; TCRdb's copy has only in-frame clones and leaves some out. This table has more than 150,000 clones, about four fifths appearing once. Sequenced material: PBMCs. The receptors originated from a boy between 5 and 17 years old in good health and CMV-seronegative.

The rearrangement joins TRBV7-2 to TRBJ2-7, with D possibly TRBD2 on 7 matching bases. This CDR3 is built from 15 residues. Per the germline V gene, CDR1 is SGHTA and CDR2 is FQGNSA. V lost 1 base, J lost 7 bases, and 17 bases lay in between. The CDR3 nucleotides are TGTGCCAGCAGCTTAGACGCTGGCGGGGGCATGGAGCAGTACTTC. Translating gives CASSLDAGGGMEQYF. The whole variable domain, filled in from reference TRBV7-2 and TRBJ2-7, reads GAGVSQSPSNKVTEKGKDVELRCDPISGHTALYWYRQSLGQGLEFLIYFQGNSAPDKSGLPSDRFSAERTGGSVSTLTIQRTQQEDSAVYLCASSLDAGGGMEQYFGPGTRLTVT.

V usage is TRBV15 and J usage is TRBJ1-5, with a possible D match to TRBD1 (6 bases). The germline V and J ends were trimmed by 0 bases and 9 bases, with 15 bases remaining between them. Germline V gives CDR1 LNHNV, CDR2 YYDKDF (reference sequence). The CDR3 runs to 15 residues. CDR3 DNA sequence: TGTGCCACCAGCAGAGATAGCAGGGGCAGTTGGCCCCAGCATTTT. This sequence encodes CATSRDSRGSWPQHF.

The V and J genes are TRBV19 and TRBJ2-3; 9 bases are shared with TRBD2. The CDR3 has 17 amino acids. Germline loops: CDR1 LNHDA, CDR2 SQIVND (reference sequence). Trimming took 3 bases from V and 5 from J; bases not matched to a gene: 12. CDR3 sequence reads: CASSMPQAGGGGDTQYF. CDR3 bases: TGTGCCAGTAGTATGCCTCAAGCGGGGGGAGGGGGAGATACGCAGTATTTT.

The rearrangement uses TRBV6-5 and TRBJ1-2, with TRBD1 matching 7 bases. The junction had 7 bases not matched to a gene; V was cut back by 0 bases and J by 6 bases. The CDR3 contains 15 residues. Germline assignment: CDR1 MNHEY and CDR2 SVGAGI. The CDR3 here is CASSYSRGGADGYTF. The CDR3, as DNA: TGTGCCAGCAGTTACTCGAGAGGGGGCGCGGATGGCTACACCTTC.

The V call is TRBV7-9, the J call TRBJ1-2, with D maybe TRBD1 (5 bases). Germline V gene lookup returns CDR1 SEHNR and CDR2 FQNEAQ (reference sequence). Trimming removed 3 bases at V and 4 bases at J, with 6 bases between. The CDR3 contains 12 residues. CDR3 loop: CASSLGGYGYTF. The CDR3 DNA is TGTGCCAGCAGCTTGGGGGGCTATGGCTACACCTTC.

The J gene is TRBJ2-7, the V gene TRBV4-1; D is ambiguous. Looked up from germline, CDR1 is MGHRA and CDR2 is YSYEKL. Trimming shortened V by 1 base and J by 7 bases, and 14 bases separated the two germline ends. This CDR3 has 14 amino acids. CDR3 protein: CASSQVSLSREQYF. The CDR3 nucleotides are TGCGCCAGCAGCCAAGTGTCGCTATCGCGGGAGCAGTACTTC.

The sample holds a few counts of this clone. The rearrangement joins TRBV5-1 to TRBJ2-7; possibly TRBD1 for D (6 bases). CDR1 and CDR2 from the germline V gene are SGHRS and YFSETQ. V lost 2 bases to trimming and J lost 0 bases, with 9 bases between them. This CDR3 comprises 14 residues. Here the CDR3 DNA reads TGCGCCAGCAGCTTTGTGGACAGCTCCTACGAGCAGTACTTC. Amino acid sequence: CASSFVDSSYEQYF.